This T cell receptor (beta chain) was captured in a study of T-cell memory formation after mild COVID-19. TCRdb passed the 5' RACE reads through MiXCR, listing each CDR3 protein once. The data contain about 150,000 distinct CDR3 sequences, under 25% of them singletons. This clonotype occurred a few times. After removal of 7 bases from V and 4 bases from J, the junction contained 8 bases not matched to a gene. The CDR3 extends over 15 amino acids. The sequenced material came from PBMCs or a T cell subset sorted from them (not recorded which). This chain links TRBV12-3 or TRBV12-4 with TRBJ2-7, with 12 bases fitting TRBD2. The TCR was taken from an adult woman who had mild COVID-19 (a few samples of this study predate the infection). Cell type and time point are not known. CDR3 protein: CASTHPGLAGYEQYF. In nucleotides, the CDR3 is TGTGCCAGCACCCATCCGGGACTAGCGGGTTACGAGCAGTACTTC.